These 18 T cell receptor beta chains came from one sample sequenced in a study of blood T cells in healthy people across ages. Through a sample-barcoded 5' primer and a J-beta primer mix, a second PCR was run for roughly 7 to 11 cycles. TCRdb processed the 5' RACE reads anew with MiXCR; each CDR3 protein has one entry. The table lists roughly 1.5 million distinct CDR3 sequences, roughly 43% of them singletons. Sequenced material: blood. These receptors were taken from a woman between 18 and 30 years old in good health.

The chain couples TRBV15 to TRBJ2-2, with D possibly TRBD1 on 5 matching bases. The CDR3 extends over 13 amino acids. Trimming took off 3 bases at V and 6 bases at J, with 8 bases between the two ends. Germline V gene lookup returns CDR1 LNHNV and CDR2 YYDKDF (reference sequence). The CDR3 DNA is TGTGCCACCAGCAGCACAGGCTCCGGGGAGCTGTTTTTT. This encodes CATSSTGSGELFF.

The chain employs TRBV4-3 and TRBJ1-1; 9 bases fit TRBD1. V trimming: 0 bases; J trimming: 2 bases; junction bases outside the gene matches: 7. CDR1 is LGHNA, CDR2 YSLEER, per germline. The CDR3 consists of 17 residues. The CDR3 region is CASSQDRTGAYNTEAFF. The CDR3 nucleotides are TGCGCCAGCAGCCAAGATCGGACAGGGGCCTATAACACTGAAGCTTTCTTT.

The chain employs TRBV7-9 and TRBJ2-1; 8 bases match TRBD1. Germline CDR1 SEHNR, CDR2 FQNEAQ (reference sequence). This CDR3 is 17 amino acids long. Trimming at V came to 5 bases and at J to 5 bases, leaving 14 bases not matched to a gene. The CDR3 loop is CASSPLGQGPWDNEQFF. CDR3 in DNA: TGTGCCAGCAGCCCCTTAGGACAGGGCCCTTGGGACAATGAGCAGTTCTTC.

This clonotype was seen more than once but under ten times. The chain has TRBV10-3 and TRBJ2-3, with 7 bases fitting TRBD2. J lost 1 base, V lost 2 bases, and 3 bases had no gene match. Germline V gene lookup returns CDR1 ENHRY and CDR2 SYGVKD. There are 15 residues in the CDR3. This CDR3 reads CAISESSGGTDTQYF. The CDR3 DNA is TGTGCCATCAGTGAGAGCAGCGGGGGCACAGATACGCAGTATTTT.

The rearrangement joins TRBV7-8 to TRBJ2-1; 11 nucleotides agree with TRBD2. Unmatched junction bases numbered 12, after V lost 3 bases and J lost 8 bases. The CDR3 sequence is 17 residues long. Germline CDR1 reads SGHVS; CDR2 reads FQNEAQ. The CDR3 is CASSFGVVTSGIDEQFF. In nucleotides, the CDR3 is TGTGCCAGCAGCTTCGGCGTCGTGACTAGCGGGATAGATGAGCAGTTCTTC.

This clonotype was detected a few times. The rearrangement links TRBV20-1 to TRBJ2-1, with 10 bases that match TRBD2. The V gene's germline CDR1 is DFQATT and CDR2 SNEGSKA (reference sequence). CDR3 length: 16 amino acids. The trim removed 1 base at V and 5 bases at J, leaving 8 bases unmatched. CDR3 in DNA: TGCAGTGCTAGAGCATGGAGGCTAGCGGGAGACAATGAGCAGTTCTTC. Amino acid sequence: CSARAWRLAGDNEQFF.

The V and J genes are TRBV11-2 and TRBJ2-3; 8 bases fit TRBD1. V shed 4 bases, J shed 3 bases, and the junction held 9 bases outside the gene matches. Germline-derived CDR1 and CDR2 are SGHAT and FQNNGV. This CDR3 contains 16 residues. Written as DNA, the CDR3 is TGTGCCAGCAGCTCACCGACTTGGACAGGGACAGATACGCAGTATTTT. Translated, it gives CASSSPTWTGTDTQYF.

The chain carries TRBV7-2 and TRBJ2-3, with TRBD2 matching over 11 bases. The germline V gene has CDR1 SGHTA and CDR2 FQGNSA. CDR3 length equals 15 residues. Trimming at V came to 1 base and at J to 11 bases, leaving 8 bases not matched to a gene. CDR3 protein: CASSLVLAGAGGQYF. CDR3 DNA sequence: TGTGCCAGCAGCTTAGTACTAGCGGGGGCTGGAGGGCAGTATTTT.

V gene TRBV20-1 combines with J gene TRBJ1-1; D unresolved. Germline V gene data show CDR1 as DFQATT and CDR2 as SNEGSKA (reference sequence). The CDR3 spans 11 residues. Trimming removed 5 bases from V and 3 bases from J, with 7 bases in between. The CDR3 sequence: CSAGSDTEAFF. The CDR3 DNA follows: TGCAGTGCTGGCTCTGACACTGAAGCTTTCTTT.

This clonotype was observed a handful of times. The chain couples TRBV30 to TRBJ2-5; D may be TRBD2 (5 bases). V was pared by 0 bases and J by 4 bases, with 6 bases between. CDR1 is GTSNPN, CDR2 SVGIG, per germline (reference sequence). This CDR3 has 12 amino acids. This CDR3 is CAWSVEGETQYF. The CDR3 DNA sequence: TGTGCCTGGAGTGTTGAGGGAGAGACCCAGTACTTC.

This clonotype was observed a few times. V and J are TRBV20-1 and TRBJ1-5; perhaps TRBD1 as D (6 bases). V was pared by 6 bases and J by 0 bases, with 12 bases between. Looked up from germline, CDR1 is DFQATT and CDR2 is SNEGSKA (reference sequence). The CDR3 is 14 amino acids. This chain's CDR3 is CSAQTGGSNQPQHF. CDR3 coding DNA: TGCAGTGCACAGACAGGTGGTAGCAATCAGCCCCAGCATTTT.

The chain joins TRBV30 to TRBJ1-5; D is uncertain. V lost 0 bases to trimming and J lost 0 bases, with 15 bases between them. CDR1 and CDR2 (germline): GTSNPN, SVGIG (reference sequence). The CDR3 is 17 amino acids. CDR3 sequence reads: CAWSVRGSGYSNQPQHF. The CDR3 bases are TGTGCCTGGAGTGTACGAGGGTCAGGATATAGCAATCAGCCCCAGCATTTT.

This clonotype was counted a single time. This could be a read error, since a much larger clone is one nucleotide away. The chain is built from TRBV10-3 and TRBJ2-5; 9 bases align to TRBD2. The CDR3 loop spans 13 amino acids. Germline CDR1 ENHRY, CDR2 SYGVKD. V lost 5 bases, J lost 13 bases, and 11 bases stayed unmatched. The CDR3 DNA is TGTGCCATCAGTAGTCTAGCGGGGTACGAGCGGTACTTC. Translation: CAISSLAGYERYF.

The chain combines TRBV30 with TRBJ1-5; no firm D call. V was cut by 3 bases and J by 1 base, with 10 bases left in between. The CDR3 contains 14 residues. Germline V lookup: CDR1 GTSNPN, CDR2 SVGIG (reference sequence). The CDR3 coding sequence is TGTGCCTGGAGGACCCTGCGGAGCAATCAGCCCCAGCATTTT. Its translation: CAWRTLRSNQPQHF.

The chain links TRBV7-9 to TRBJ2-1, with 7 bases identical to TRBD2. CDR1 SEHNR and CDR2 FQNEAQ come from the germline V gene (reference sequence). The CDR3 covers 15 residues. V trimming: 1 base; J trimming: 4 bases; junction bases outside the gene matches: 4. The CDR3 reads CASSLVRAGYNEQFF. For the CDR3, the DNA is TGTGCCAGCAGCTTAGTCCGAGCGGGGTACAATGAGCAGTTCTTC.

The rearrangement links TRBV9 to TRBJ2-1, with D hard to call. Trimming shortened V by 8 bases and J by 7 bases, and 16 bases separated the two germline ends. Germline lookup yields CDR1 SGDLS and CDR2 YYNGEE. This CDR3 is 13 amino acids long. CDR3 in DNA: TGTGCCAGTCAAACTCCTTTCTCAAATGAGCAGTTCTTC. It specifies CASQTPFSNEQFF. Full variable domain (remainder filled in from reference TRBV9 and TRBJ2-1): DSGVTQTPKHLITATGQRVTLRCSPRSGDLSVYWYQQSLDQGLQFLIQYYNGEERAKGNILERFSAQQFPDLHSELNLSSLELGDSALYFCASQTPFSNEQFFGPGTRLTVL.

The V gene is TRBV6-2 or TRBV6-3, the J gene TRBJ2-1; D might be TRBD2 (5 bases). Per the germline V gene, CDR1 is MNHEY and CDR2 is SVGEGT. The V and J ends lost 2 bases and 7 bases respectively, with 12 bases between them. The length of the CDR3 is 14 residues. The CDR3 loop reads CASSYLARRNEQFF. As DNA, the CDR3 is TGTGCCAGCAGTTACCTCGCCAGGAGGAATGAGCAGTTCTTC.

The CDR3 here is CASSQDTFTFYGYTF. CDR3 in DNA: TGTGCCAGCAGCCAAGACACATTTACCTTCTATGGCTACACCTTC. This chain uses TRBV4-2 with TRBJ1-2; D call uncertain. Germline V lookup: CDR1 LGHNA, CDR2 YNFKEQ. This CDR3 has 15 amino acids. V lost 0 bases, J lost 4 bases, and 12 bases lay in between.